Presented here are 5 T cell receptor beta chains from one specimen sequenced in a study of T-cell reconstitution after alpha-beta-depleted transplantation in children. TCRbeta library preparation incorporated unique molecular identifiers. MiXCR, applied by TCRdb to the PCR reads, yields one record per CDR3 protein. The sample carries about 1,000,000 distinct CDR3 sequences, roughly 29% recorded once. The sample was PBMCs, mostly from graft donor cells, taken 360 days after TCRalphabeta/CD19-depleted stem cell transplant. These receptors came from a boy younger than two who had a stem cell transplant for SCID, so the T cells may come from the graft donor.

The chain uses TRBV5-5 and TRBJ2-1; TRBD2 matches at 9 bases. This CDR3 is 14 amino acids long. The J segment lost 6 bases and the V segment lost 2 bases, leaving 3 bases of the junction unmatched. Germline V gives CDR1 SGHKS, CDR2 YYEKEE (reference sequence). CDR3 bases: TGTGCCAGCAGCTTCCGGCGGGGGGGCAATGAGCAGTTCTTC. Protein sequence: CASSFRRGGNEQFF.

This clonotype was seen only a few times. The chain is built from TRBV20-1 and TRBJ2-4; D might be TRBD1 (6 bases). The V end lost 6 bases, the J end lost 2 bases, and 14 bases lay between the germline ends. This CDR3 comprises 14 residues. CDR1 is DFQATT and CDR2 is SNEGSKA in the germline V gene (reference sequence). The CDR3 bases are TGCAGTGCCGCCCAACAGGGAACCAAAAACATTCAGTACTTC. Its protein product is CSAAQQGTKNIQYF.

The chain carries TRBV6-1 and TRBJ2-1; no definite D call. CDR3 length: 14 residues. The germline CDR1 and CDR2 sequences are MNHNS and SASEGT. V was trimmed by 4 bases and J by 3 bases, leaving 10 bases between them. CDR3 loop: CASSGLADYNEQFF. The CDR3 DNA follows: TGTGCCAGCAGTGGCCTGGCGGACTACAATGAGCAGTTCTTC.

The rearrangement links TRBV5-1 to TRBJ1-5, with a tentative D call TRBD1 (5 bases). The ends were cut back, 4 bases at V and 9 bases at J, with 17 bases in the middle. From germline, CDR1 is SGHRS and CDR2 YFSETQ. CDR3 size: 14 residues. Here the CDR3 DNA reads TGCGCCAGCAGCCCAAGAGGGGAAGTACCGCCCCAGCATTTT. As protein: CASSPRGEVPPQHF. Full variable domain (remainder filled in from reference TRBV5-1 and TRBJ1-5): KAGVTQTPRYLIKTRGQQVTLSCSPISGHRSVSWYQQTPGQGLQFLFEYFSETQRNKGNFPGRFSGRQFSNSRSEMNVSTLELGDSALYLCASSPRGEVPPQHFGDGTRLSIL.

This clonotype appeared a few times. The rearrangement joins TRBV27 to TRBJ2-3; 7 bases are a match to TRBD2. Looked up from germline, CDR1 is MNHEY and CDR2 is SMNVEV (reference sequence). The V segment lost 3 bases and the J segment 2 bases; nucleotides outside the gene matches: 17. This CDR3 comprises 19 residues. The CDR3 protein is CASSFGPGPSGFITDTQYF. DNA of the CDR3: TGTGCCAGCAGTTTTGGTCCTGGCCCTAGCGGTTTTATCACAGATACGCAGTATTTT.